The 8 T cell receptor beta chains given below trace back to one sample, sequenced in a study of cytomegalovirus exposure and HLA in healthy donors. The PCR had 60 Vbeta and 13 Jbeta primers. Produced via immunoSEQ multiplex PCR; TCRdb's table is partial and in-frame only. The profile shows approximately 150,000 clones, over 60% of them singletons. Sequencing was performed on PBMCs. The receptors come from a male donor in good health and CMV-seronegative.

V and J are TRBV15 and TRBJ1-2, with D maybe TRBD1 (6 bases). The CDR3 totals 14 residues. Germline CDR1 and CDR2: LNHNV and YYDKDF (reference sequence). V was clipped by 0 bases and J by 6 bases, with 11 bases between them. The CDR3 is CATSRDRDIHGYTF. The CDR3 bases are TGTGCCACCAGCAGAGACAGGGACATCCATGGCTACACCTTC.

The CDR3 region is CASSNPSGVSTDTQYF. As DNA, the CDR3 is TGTGCCAGCAGCAATCCTAGCGGGGTTAGCACAGATACGCAGTATTTT. The rearrangement links TRBV21-1 to TRBJ2-3; the table's D call of TRBD2 was not tested on the DNA. TRBV21-1 is a pseudogene locus. The CDR3 loop spans 16 amino acids.

V and J are TRBV19 and TRBJ1-2; the D is unclear. This CDR3 has 13 amino acids. The germline V gene has CDR1 LNHDA and CDR2 SQIVND (reference sequence). V was shortened by 4 bases and J by 1 base, with 7 bases between the two germline ends. CDR3 coding DNA: TGTGCCAGTAGTAACCAACTTAACTATGGCTACACCTTC. Its protein product is CASSNQLNYGYTF.

The chain is built from TRBV10-2 and TRBJ2-3, with D tentatively TRBD1 (6 bases). This CDR3 is built from 14 residues. With 7 bases removed from V and 3 bases from J, the gap between germline ends came to 14 bases. Germline CDR1 is WSHSY and CDR2 is SAAADI. CDR3 in amino acids: CASIQGLGTDTQYF. In DNA, the CDR3 is TGCGCCAGCATTCAGGGGTTGGGTACAGATACGCAGTATTTT.

The chain couples TRBV28 to TRBJ2-1; D might be TRBD2 (6 bases). Germline-derived CDR1 and CDR2 are MDHEN and SYDVKM. There are 11 residues in the CDR3. V lost 11 bases and J lost 3, with 8 bases in between. The CDR3 region is CAGGGYNEQFF. CDR3 DNA: TGTGCCGGGGGAGGCTACAATGAGCAGTTCTTC.

The V call is TRBV30, the J call TRBJ2-2; D not certain. The V end lost 1 base, the J end lost 5 bases, and 14 bases lay between the germline ends. The V gene's germline CDR1 is GTSNPN and CDR2 SVGIG (reference sequence). The CDR3 runs to 15 residues. CDR3 protein: CAWSALAEETGELFF. DNA for the CDR3: TGTGCCTGGAGTGCCCTCGCGGAAGAGACCGGGGAGCTGTTTTTT.

In this sample, this clone turned up a few times. The CDR3 reads CASSLVQRTYEQYF. The DNA of the CDR3 is TGTGCCAGCAGCTTAGTTCAGCGGACCTACGAGCAGTACTTC. The chain is built from TRBV7-9 and TRBJ2-7; weak D call: TRBD2 (5 bases). Germline CDR1 reads SEHNR; CDR2 reads FQNEAQ (reference sequence). With 1 base removed from V and 2 bases from J, the gap between germline ends came to 9 bases. The CDR3 is made up of 14 amino acids.

The gene calls are TRBV11-1 and TRBJ2-3, with 8 bases fitting TRBD1. The CDR3 runs 15 residues. V trimming: 3 bases; J trimming: 4 bases; junction bases outside the gene matches: 6. Germline CDR1 is SGHAT and CDR2 is FQDESV (reference sequence). The CDR3 DNA reads as TGTGCCAGCAGCTTCTCAGGGGGCCGCGCAGATACGCAGTATTTT. Translating it yields CASSFSGGRADTQYF.